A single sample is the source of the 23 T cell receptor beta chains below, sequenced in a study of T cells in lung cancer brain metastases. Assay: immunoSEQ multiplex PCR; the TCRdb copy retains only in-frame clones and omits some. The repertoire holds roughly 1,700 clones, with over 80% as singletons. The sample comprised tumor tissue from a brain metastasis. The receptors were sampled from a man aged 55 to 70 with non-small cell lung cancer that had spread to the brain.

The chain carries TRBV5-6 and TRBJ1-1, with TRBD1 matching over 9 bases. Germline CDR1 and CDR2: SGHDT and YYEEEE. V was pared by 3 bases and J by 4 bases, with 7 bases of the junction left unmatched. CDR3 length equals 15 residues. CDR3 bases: TGTGCCAGCAGCTCAACAGGGGGCGCGAGCACTGAAGCTTTCTTT. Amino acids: CASSSTGGASTEAFF. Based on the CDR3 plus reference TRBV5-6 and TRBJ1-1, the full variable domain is DAGVTQSPTHLIKTRGQQVTLRCSPKSGHDTVSWYQQALGQGPQFIFQYYEEEERQRGNFPDRFSGHQFPNYSSELNVNALLLGDSALYLCASSSTGGASTEAFFGQGTRLTVV.

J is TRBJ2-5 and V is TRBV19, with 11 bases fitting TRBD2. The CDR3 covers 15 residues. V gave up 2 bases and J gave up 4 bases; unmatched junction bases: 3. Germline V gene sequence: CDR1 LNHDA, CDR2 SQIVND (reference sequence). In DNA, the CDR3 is TGTGCCAGTAGTATAAGGCTAGCGGGGGGAGAGACCCAGTACTTC. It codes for CASSIRLAGGETQYF.

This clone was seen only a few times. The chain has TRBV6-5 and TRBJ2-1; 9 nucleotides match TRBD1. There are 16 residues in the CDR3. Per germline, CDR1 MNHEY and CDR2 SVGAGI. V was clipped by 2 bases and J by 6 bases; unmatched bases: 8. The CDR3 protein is CASSYTRTGVGNEQFF. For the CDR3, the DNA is TGTGCCAGCAGTTACACGCGGACAGGGGTGGGCAATGAGCAGTTCTTC.

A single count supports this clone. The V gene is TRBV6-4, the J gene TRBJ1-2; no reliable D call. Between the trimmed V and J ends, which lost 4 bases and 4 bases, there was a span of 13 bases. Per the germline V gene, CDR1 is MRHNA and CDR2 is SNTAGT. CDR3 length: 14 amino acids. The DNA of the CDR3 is TGTGCCAGCAGTGTGAGCCAGGCGGGCTATGGCTACACCTTC. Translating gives CASSVSQAGYGYTF.

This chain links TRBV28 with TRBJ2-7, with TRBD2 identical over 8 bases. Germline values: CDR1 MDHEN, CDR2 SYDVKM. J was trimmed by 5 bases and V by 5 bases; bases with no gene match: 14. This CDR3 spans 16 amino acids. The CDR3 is CASSPTGGGRIDEQYF. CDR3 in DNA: TGTGCCAGCAGTCCCACCGGGGGCGGGAGGATCGACGAGCAGTACTTC. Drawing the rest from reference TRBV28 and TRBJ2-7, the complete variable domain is DVKVTQSSRYLVKRTGEKVFLECVQDMDHENMFWYRQDPGLGLRLIYFSYDVKMKEKGDIPEGYSVSREKKERFSLILESASTNQTSMYLCASSPTGGGRIDEQYFGPGTRLTVT.

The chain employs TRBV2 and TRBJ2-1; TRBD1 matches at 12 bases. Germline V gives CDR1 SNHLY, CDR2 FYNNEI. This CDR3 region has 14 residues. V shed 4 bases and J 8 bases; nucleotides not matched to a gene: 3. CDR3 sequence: CASSAGTGGYEQFF. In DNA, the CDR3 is TGTGCCAGCAGTGCGGGGACAGGGGGCTATGAGCAGTTCTTC.

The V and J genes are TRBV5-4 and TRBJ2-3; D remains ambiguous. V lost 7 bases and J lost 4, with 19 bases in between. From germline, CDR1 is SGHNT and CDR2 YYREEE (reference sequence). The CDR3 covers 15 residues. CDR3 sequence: CASGPKSLTADTQYF. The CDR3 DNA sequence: TGTGCCAGCGGCCCTAAAAGCTTAACGGCAGATACGCAGTATTTT.

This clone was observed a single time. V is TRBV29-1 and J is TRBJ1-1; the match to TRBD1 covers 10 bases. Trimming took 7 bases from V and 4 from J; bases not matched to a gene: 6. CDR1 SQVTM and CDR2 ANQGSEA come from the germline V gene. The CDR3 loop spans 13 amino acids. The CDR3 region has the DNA TGCAGCGCCCGGGACAGGGGTGGCACTGAAGCTTTCTTT. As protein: CSARDRGGTEAFF.

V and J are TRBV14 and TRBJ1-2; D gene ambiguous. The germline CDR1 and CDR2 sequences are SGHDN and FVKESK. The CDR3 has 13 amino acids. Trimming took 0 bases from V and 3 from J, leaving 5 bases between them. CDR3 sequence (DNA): TGTGCCAGCAGCCAAGATGTGGACTATGGCTACACCTTC. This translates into CASSQDVDYGYTF.

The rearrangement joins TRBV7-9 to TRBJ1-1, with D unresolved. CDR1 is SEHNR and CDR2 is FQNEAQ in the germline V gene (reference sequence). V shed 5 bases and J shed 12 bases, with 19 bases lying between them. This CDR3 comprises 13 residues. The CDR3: CASSPIDLQTTFF. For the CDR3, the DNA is TGTGCCAGCAGCCCAATTGATCTCCAGACCACTTTCTTT.

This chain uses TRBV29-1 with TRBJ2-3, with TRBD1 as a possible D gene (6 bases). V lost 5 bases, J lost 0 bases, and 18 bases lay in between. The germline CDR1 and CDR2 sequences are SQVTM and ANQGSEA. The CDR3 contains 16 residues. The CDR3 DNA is TGCAGCGTTCAGGGGACGGCAGATGTTAGCACAGATACGCAGTATTTT. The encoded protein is CSVQGTADVSTDTQYF.

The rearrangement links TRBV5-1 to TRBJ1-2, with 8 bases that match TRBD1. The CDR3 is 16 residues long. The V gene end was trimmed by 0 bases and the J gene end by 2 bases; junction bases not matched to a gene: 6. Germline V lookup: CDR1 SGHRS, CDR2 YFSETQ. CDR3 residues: CASSLARGHINYGYTF. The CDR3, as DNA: TGCGCCAGCAGCTTGGCCAGGGGGCACATCAACTATGGCTACACCTTC.

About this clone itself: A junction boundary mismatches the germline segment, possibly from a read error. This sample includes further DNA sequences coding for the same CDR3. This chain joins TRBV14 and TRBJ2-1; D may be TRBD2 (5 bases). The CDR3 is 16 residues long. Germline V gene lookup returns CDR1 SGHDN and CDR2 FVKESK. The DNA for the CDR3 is TGTGCCAGCAGCCAAGCGGACTTGAGTTCCTACAATGAACAGTTCTTC. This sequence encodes CASSQADLSSYNEQFF.

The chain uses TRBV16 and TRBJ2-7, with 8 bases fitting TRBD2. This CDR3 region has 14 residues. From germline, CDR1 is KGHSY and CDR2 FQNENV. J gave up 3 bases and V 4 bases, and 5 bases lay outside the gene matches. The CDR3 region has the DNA TGTGCCAGCAGCCCGAGGACTAGCAGCTACGAGCAGTACTTC. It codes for CASSPRTSSYEQYF.

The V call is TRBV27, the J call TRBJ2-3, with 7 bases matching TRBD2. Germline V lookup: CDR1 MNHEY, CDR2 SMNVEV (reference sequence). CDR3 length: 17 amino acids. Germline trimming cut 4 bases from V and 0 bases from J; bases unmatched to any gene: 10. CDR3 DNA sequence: TGTGCCAGCAGTTCTGGGGGGGGACCGAGTAGCACAGATACGCAGTATTTT. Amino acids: CASSSGGGPSSTDTQYF.

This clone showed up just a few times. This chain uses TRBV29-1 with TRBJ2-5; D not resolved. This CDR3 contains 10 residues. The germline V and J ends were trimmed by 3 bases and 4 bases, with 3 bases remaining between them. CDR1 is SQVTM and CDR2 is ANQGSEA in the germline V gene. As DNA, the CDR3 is TGCAGCGTTGACCGAGAGACCCAGTACTTC. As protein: CSVDRETQYF.

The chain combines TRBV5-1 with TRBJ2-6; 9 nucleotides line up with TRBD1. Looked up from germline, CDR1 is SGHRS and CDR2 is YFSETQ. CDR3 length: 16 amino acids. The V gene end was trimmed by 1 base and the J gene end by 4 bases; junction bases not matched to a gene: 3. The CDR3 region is CASSLTGGDGANVLTF. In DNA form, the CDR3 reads TGCGCCAGCAGCTTGACAGGGGGCGACGGGGCCAACGTCCTGACTTTC.

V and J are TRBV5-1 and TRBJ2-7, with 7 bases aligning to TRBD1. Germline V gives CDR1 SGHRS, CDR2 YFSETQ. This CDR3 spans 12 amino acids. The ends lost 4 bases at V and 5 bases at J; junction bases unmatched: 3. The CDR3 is CASSVQGDEQYF. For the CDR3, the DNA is TGCGCCAGCAGCGTCCAGGGGGACGAGCAGTACTTC.

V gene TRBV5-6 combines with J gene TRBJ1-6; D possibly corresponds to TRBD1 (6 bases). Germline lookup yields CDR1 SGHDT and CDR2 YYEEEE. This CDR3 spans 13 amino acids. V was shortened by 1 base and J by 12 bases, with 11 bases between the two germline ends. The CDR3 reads CASSLPGGQPLHF. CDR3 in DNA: TGTGCCAGCAGCTTGCCTGGGGGGCAACCCCTCCACTTT.

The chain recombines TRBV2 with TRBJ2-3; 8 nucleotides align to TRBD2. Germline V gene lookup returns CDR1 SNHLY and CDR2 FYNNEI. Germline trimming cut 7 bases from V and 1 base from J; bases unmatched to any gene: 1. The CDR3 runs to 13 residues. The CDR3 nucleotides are TGTGCCAGCAAACTAGCGGGCACAGATACGCAGTATTTT. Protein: CASKLAGTDTQYF.

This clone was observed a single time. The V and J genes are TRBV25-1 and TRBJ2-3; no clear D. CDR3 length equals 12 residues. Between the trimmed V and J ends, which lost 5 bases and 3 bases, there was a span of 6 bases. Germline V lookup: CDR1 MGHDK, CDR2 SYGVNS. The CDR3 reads CASSIATDTQYF. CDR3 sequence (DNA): TGTGCCAGCAGTATAGCAACAGATACGCAGTATTTT.

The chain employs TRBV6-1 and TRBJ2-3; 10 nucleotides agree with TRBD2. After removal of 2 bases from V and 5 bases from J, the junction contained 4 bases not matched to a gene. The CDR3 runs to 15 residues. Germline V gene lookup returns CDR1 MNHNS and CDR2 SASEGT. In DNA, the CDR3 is TGTGCCAGCAGTGAACTAGCGGGAGCTGGAGATACGCAGTATTTT. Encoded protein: CASSELAGAGDTQYF.

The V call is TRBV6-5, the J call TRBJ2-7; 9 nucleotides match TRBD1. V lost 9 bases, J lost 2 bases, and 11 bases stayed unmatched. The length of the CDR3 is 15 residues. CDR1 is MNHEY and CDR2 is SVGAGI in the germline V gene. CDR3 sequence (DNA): TGTGCCAGTGCGACGGGGACAGGGAGCGCCTACGAGCAGTACTTC. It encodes CASATGTGSAYEQYF.